Below, 10 T cell receptor beta chains from the same sample are listed, as sequenced in a study of regulatory T cells in long-lasting Graves disease. Described time point: newly diagnosed GD, antithyroid drugs for less than 3 months. The TCR library was prepared using RNA isolated from PBMCs. Sequencing libraries for TCR beta were prepared with iRepertoire HTBI primers and Arm-PCR of CDR3 regions. TCRdb re-derived calls from the multiplex PCR reads in MiXCR, one entry per CDR3 protein. The data show about 620,000 distinct CDR3 sequences, with 15% to 20% seen just once and 15% to 20% held by the top ten. This sample was shared with a second study, whose subject was T cells in Graves' hyperthyroidism and ophthalmopathy.

This material consisted of peripheral blood mononuclear cells (PBMCs), taken at new diagnosis, from a patient treated with antithyroid drugs. The receptors were gathered from a woman in her 30s with Graves disease.

The V call is TRBV20-1, the J call TRBJ2-4, with D perhaps matching TRBD2 (5 bases). Per germline, CDR1 DFQATT and CDR2 SNEGSKA (reference sequence). This CDR3 is built from 15 residues. Trimming cost V 0 bases and J 3 bases, with 12 bases left between them. CDR3 sequence (DNA): TGCAGTGCTAGAGATGTGGGAGAGGGCAAAAACATTCAGTACTTC. Translating gives CSARDVGEGKNIQYF.

This clonotype came up a few times. This rearrangement joins TRBV20-1 to TRBJ2-7, with 10 bases lining up with TRBD1. There are 15 residues in the CDR3. Germline assignment: CDR1 DFQATT and CDR2 SNEGSKA (reference sequence). V trimming: 2 bases; J trimming: 13 bases; junction bases outside the gene matches: 17. The CDR3 spells CSARSMTGGAIGSYF. In nucleotides, the CDR3 is TGCAGTGCTAGATCGATGACAGGGGGCGCGATCGGCAGTTACTTC.

In this sample, this clonotype turned up a few times. The rearrangement joins TRBV30 to TRBJ2-7; D is unclear. Germline loops: CDR1 GTSNPN, CDR2 SVGIG (reference sequence). The CDR3 totals 11 residues. V gave up 7 bases and J gave up 4 bases, with 11 bases separating them. The CDR3 nucleotides are TGTGCCTACCGAACAGCTTACGAGCAGTACTTC. Translation gives CAYRTAYEQYF.

This clonotype has just a few counts. The rearrangement links TRBV28 to TRBJ2-7; TRBD2 aligns across 11 bases. Germline V gene data show CDR1 as MDHEN and CDR2 as SYDVKM. With V trimmed by 6 bases and J by 0 bases, 10 bases remained unmatched. The CDR3 is made up of 17 amino acids. This CDR3 reads CASSRPSSGRSSYEQYF. CDR3 sequence (DNA): TGTGCCAGCAGCCGCCCCTCTAGCGGGAGGAGCTCCTACGAGCAGTACTTC.

A note on this clonotype: A much larger clone differs by one base, so this may be a read error. The chain has TRBV19 and TRBJ1-5, with D possibly TRBD1 on 5 matching bases. V lost 10 bases and J lost 0, with 25 bases in between. Germline V lookup: CDR1 LNHDA, CDR2 SQIVND (reference sequence). The CDR3 covers 18 residues. The CDR3 loop reads CAIPFGAGIGRSNQPQHF. CDR3 bases: TGTGCCATCCCCTTCGGGGCGGGGATTGGCCGTAGCAATCAGCCCCAGCATTTT.

The chain recombines TRBV25-1 with TRBJ1-2, with 8 bases aligning to TRBD1. There are 16 residues in the CDR3. The germline CDR1 and CDR2 sequences are MGHDK and SYGVNS. J was trimmed by 2 bases and V by 4 bases; bases with no gene match: 9. The CDR3 loop is CASSARQGKANYGYTF. The CDR3 DNA sequence: TGTGCCAGCAGTGCCCGACAGGGGAAGGCGAACTATGGCTACACCTTC.

The chain uses TRBV12-3 or TRBV12-4 and TRBJ2-5, with 7 bases aligning to TRBD1. V gave up 5 bases and J gave up 6 bases; unmatched junction bases: 3. This CDR3 is built from 12 residues. The CDR3 coding sequence is TGTGCCAGCAGTGACAGGGAACAGACCCAGTACTTC. This translates into CASSDREQTQYF.

This clonotype was found many times. The chain has TRBV11-2 and TRBJ2-3; TRBD2 might be the D (6 bases). The V end was cut by 7 bases, the J end by 2 bases, with 16 bases between. This CDR3 contains 15 residues. Germline V CDR1 and CDR2: SGHAT, FQNNGV. The CDR3 sequence: CASTGGTSLTDTQYF. CDR3 coding DNA: TGTGCCAGCACTGGGGGAACTAGCCTCACAGATACGCAGTATTTT. The full variable domain, with the rest looked up from reference TRBV11-2 and TRBJ2-3, is EAGVAQSPRYKIIEKRQSVAFWCNPISGHATLYWYQQILGQGPKLLIQFQNNGVVDDSQLPKDRFSAERLKGVDSTLKIQPAKLEDSAVYLCASTGGTSLTDTQYFGPGTRLTVL.

The rearrangement links TRBV7-3 to TRBJ2-1, with 9 bases fitting TRBD2. The V gene's germline CDR1 is SGHTA and CDR2 FQGTGA. With V trimmed by 6 bases and J by 6 bases, 12 bases remained unmatched. The CDR3 is 16 residues long. CDR3 residues: CASRQTSGMGGNEQFF. The CDR3 bases are TGTGCCAGCAGGCAGACTAGCGGAATGGGCGGCAATGAGCAGTTCTTC. Looking up the rest from reference TRBV7-3 and TRBJ2-1 gives the full variable domain: GAGVSQTPSNKVTEKGKYVELRCDPISGHTALYWYRQSLGQGPEFLIYFQGTGAADDSGLPNDRFFAVRPEGSVSTLKIQRTERGDSAVYLCASRQTSGMGGNEQFFGPGTRLTVL.

At least ten counts were recorded for this clonotype. This chain links TRBV28 with TRBJ2-3, with D maybe TRBD2 (6 bases). Germline lookup yields CDR1 MDHEN and CDR2 SYDVKM. V was shortened by 5 bases and J by 5 bases, with 11 bases between the two germline ends. The CDR3 runs to 13 residues. The CDR3: CASSVTGVDTQYF. The CDR3, as DNA: TGTGCCAGCAGTGTGACGGGGGTAGATACGCAGTATTTT. Full variable domain (rest looked up from reference TRBV28 and TRBJ2-3): DVKVTQSSRYLVKRTGEKVFLECVQDMDHENMFWYRQDPGLGLRLIYFSYDVKMKEKGDIPEGYSVSREKKERFSLILESASTNQTSMYLCASSVTGVDTQYFGPGTRLTVL.